These 21 T cell receptor beta chains were sequenced from one sample in a study of STAT3 mutations in large granular lymphocyte leukemia. Study-wide results and limits: At least one immunodominant TCR beta clonotype appeared in every T-cell large granular lymphocyte leukemia patient.

For these TCRs, the target antigens are not known. Measured with immunoSEQ multiplex PCR; TCRdb has only the in-frame clones, and not every one. The table has more than 3,500 clones, about 66% seen once; the top ten hold 30% to 40%. Input material: PBMCs. The receptors stem from a human donor with T large granular lymphocyte leukemia. Some clones in this sample may be carry-over from other donors' samples.

The CDR3 protein is CASSQDRSSYNEQFF. CDR3 sequence (DNA): TGCGCCAGCAGCCAAGACAGGAGCTCCTACAATGAGCAGTTCTTC. The chain recombines TRBV4-3 with TRBJ2-1; D unclear. V gave up 0 bases and J gave up 0 bases, with 6 bases separating them. CDR1 and CDR2 (germline): LGHNA, YSLEER. The CDR3 runs to 15 residues.

The genes are TRBV7-2 and TRBJ1-1; a possible D gene is TRBD1 (5 bases). The CDR3 has 13 residues. Germline CDR1 SGHTA, CDR2 FQGNSA. Trimming left V 2 bases short and J 3 bases short, with 7 bases between. As DNA, the CDR3 is TGTGCCAGCAGCTTACAGGGCTACACTGAAGCTTTCTTT. This encodes CASSLQGYTEAFF.

The chain links TRBV5-4 to TRBJ1-1; D call uncertain. Germline V gene sequence: CDR1 SGHNT, CDR2 YYREEE (reference sequence). The CDR3 has 14 residues. The germline V and J ends were trimmed by 0 bases and 3 bases, with 9 bases remaining between them. The CDR3 DNA is TGTGCCAGCAGCTTGGGGGTTTCGGACACTGAAGCTTTCTTT. Residues: CASSLGVSDTEAFF.

The J gene is TRBJ1-4, the V gene TRBV30, with D hard to call. Trimming stripped 4 bases from V and 0 bases from J, with 6 bases between. The germline V gene encodes CDR1 GTSNPN and CDR2 SVGIG (reference sequence). This CDR3 is built from 13 residues. The CDR3 sequence is CAWTVATNEKLFF. CDR3 coding DNA: TGTGCCTGGACGGTCGCAACTAATGAAAAACTGTTTTTT.

In this sample, this clone turned up once. The chain combines TRBV30 with TRBJ2-1; TRBD1 might be the D (6 bases). The length of the CDR3 is 14 residues. Looked up from germline, CDR1 is GTSNPN and CDR2 is SVGIG (reference sequence). V lost 2 bases to trimming and J lost 7 bases, with 15 bases between them. This CDR3 is CAWSPLGALNEQFF. The CDR3 nucleotides are TGTGCCTGGAGTCCCTTGGGGGCGTTGAATGAGCAGTTCTTC.

The chain uses TRBV5-1 and TRBJ2-1; 11 bases map to TRBD2. J lost 7 bases, V lost 0 bases, and 6 bases had no gene match. The CDR3 is 16 residues long. Germline CDR1 and CDR2: SGHRS and YFSETQ. The CDR3 nucleotides are TGCGCCAGCAGCTTGGTAGCGGGAGGGCCCGGTAATGAGCAGTTCTTC. Its protein is CASSLVAGGPGNEQFF.

The rearrangement uses TRBV30 and TRBJ1-2, with TRBD1 matching 7 bases. V gave up 0 bases and J gave up 0 bases; unmatched junction bases: 4. CDR3 length: 15 residues. Looked up from germline, CDR1 is GTSNPN and CDR2 is SVGIG (reference sequence). This CDR3 reads CAWSVFGTANYGYTF. The CDR3 coding sequence is TGTGCCTGGAGTGTATTCGGGACAGCTAACTATGGCTACACCTTC.

The rearrangement joins TRBV7-9 to TRBJ1-3, with 7 bases fitting TRBD1. Trimming at V came to 6 bases and at J to 2 bases, leaving 7 bases not matched to a gene. Germline V lookup: CDR1 SEHNR, CDR2 FQNEAQ (reference sequence). CDR3 size: 15 residues. CDR3 bases: TGTGCCAGCAGAATAGACAGGGCCCCTGGAAACACCATATATTTT. Amino acid sequence: CASRIDRAPGNTIYF.

The chain combines TRBV7-2 with TRBJ2-1; 7 bases line up with TRBD2. The germline gives CDR1 SGHTA, CDR2 FQGNSA. Trimming at V came to 0 bases and at J to 9 bases, leaving 5 bases not matched to a gene. The CDR3 spans 14 residues. CDR3 DNA: TGTGCCAGCAGCTTAGCGGGAGGGCCCAGTGAGCAGTTCTTC. Encoded protein: CASSLAGGPSEQFF.

The chain has TRBV30 and TRBJ2-7; TRBD2 agrees at 8 bases. V lost 8 bases, J lost 4 bases, and 10 bases stayed unmatched. Germline loops: CDR1 GTSNPN, CDR2 SVGIG (reference sequence). This CDR3 contains 13 residues. CDR3 DNA: TGTGCCGGTCGGGAGGGCCGTGAGTACGAGCAGTACTTC. This codes for CAGREGREYEQYF.

A few counts support this clone. The chain combines TRBV5-1 with TRBJ2-1; D unresolved. The CDR3 is made up of 14 amino acids. Trimming removed 5 bases at V and 2 bases at J, with 11 bases between. Germline lookup yields CDR1 SGHRS and CDR2 YFSETQ. CDR3 nucleotides: TGCGCCAGCAGTTCCTACCTAACCTACAATGAGCAGTTCTTC. This translates into CASSSYLTYNEQFF.

This clone was observed once. This rearrangement joins TRBV5-1 to TRBJ1-3, with TRBD1 matching over 8 bases. From germline, CDR1 is SGHRS and CDR2 YFSETQ. V shed 4 bases and J 1 base; nucleotides not matched to a gene: 4. The CDR3 extends over 15 amino acids. CDR3 residues: CASSPRTGSGNTIYF. CDR3 sequence (DNA): TGCGCCAGCAGCCCGAGGACAGGGTCTGGAAACACCATATATTTT.

The rearrangement joins TRBV18 to TRBJ1-3; D unresolved. V lost 3 bases and J lost 0, with 12 bases in between. Germline V gene lookup returns CDR1 KGHSH and CDR2 LQKENI. The CDR3 contains 16 residues. CDR3 coding DNA: TGTGCCAGCTCACCCCTGGACGTTAGCTCTGGAAACACCATATATTTT. Encoded protein: CASSPLDVSSGNTIYF.

The chain joins TRBV6-5 to TRBJ2-5; TRBD1 matches at 8 bases. Looked up from germline, CDR1 is MNHEY and CDR2 is SVGAGI. The CDR3 has 13 amino acids. The junction had 3 bases not matched to a gene; V was cut back by 6 bases and J by 3 bases. Here the CDR3 reads CASRMTGEETQYF. In DNA form, the CDR3 reads TGTGCCAGCAGAATGACAGGGGAAGAGACCCAGTACTTC.

V gene TRBV19 combines with J gene TRBJ1-5; no definite D call. Germline CDR1 and CDR2: LNHDA and SQIVND (reference sequence). The CDR3 loop spans 15 amino acids. Trimming stripped 1 base from V and 7 bases from J, with 14 bases between. The CDR3 is CASSIGRAQAQPQHF. Here the CDR3 DNA reads TGTGCCAGTAGTATAGGTAGGGCCCAGGCCCAGCCCCAGCATTTT.

V gene TRBV7-9 combines with J gene TRBJ2-1; TRBD1 might be the D (6 bases). Germline assignment: CDR1 SEHNR and CDR2 FQNEAQ (reference sequence). This CDR3 comprises 13 residues. The V end lost 0 bases, the J end lost 10 bases, and 10 bases lay between the germline ends. The CDR3 sequence: CASSLAGAREQFF. The CDR3 nucleotides are TGTGCCAGCAGCTTAGCGGGGGCGAGGGAGCAGTTCTTC.

The chain joins TRBV4-3 to TRBJ2-5, with 8 bases fitting TRBD1. Looked up from germline, CDR1 is LGHNA and CDR2 is YSLEER. The J segment lost 5 bases and the V segment lost 4 bases, leaving 6 bases of the junction unmatched. The CDR3 is 14 amino acids. The CDR3 nucleotides read TGCGCCAGCAGCCCATCAGGGGGCGGGGAGACCCAGTACTTC. Encoded protein: CASSPSGGGETQYF.

The rearrangement joins TRBV5-1 to TRBJ2-7; 7 bases line up with TRBD1. Germline V gene lookup returns CDR1 SGHRS and CDR2 YFSETQ. J gave up 7 bases and V 3 bases, and 16 bases lay outside the gene matches. The CDR3 runs 16 residues. CDR3 loop: CASSWPESGGSAEQYF. The CDR3 region has the DNA TGCGCCAGCAGCTGGCCGGAGTCAGGGGGATCTGCGGAGCAGTACTTC.

In this sample, this clone turned up once. The chain recombines TRBV5-1 with TRBJ2-7; the D gene is possibly TRBD1 (6 bases). The CDR3 consists of 15 residues. CDR1 is SGHRS, CDR2 YFSETQ, per germline. With 1 base removed from V and 0 bases from J, the gap between germline ends came to 11 bases. CDR3 in DNA: TGCGCCAGCAGCTTGCACAGGGTTCCCTCCTACGAGCAGTACTTC. It encodes CASSLHRVPSYEQYF.

The J gene is TRBJ1-5, the V gene TRBV30, with 7 bases lining up with TRBD1. The junction had 2 bases not matched to a gene; V was cut back by 2 bases and J by 4 bases. CDR3 size: 13 residues. Germline CDR1 GTSNPN, CDR2 SVGIG (reference sequence). CDR3 region: CAWSPGGNQPQHF. CDR3 in DNA: TGTGCCTGGAGTCCAGGGGGTAATCAGCCCCAGCATTTT.

The chain uses TRBV5-1 and TRBJ2-3; tentatively, D is TRBD1 (6 bases). This CDR3 has 16 amino acids. Germline V gives CDR1 SGHRS, CDR2 YFSETQ. Trimming left V 0 bases short and J 2 bases short, with 13 bases between. CDR3 sequence (DNA): TGCGCCAGCAGCTTGGCGGGTAGGGGGTACACAGATACGCAGTATTTT. Its protein product is CASSLAGRGYTDTQYF.